The following is a T cell receptor beta chain sequence with its context. This entry comes from a study of control samples from healthy donors and cancer patients. The assay was immunoSEQ multiplex PCR, and TCRdb's table has in-frame clones only and misses some. The table shows under 65,000 clones, with more than 85% occurring only once. Sequences were obtained from PBMCs. This receptor was identified in a man younger than 45 with colorectal cancer.

For the CDR3, the DNA is TGTGCCAGCAGTTCCCTGGACTTCACAGATACGCAGTATTTT. Translation gives CASSSLDFTDTQYF. J is TRBJ2-3 and V is TRBV6-2 or TRBV6-3, with D perhaps TRBD2 (5 bases). Germline CDR1 MNHEY, CDR2 SVGEGT. The CDR3 runs to 14 residues. V lost 4 bases and J 2 bases, leaving 10 bases between the germline ends.